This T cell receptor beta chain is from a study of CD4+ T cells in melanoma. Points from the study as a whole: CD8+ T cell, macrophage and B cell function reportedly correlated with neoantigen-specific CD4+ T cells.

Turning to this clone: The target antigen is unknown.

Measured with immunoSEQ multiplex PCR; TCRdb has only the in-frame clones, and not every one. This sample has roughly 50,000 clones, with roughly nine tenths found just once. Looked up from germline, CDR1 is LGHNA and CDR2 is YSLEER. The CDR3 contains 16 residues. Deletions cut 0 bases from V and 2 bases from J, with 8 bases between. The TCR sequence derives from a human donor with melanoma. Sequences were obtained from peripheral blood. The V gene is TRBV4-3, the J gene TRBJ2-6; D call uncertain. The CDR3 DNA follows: TGCGCCAGCAGCCAAGAACACCAGGCTGGGGCCAACGTCCTGACTTTC. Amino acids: CASSQEHQAGANVLTF.